This T cell receptor beta chain was obtained from a study of radiation and T cells in renal cell carcinoma. Trimming left V 3 bases short and J 11 bases short, with 7 bases between. CDR1 MNHEY and CDR2 SVGAGI come from the germline V gene. The length of the CDR3 is 10 residues. The method was immunoSEQ multiplex PCR; TCRdb's version includes in-frame clones alone and lacks a portion of them. This sample has around 180,000 clones, with around 90% found just once. The sample holds one count of this clone. Time point indicated: blood 4 weeks post-SBRT, at nephrectomy. Regarding treatment: 15 Gy SBRT to primary tumor, nephrectomy 4 weeks later.

The chain uses TRBV6-5 and TRBJ1-1; D call uncertain. This clonotype was obtained from a woman aged 50 to 65 with renal cell carcinoma. The starting material was blood, obtained from a patient whose treatment included radiotherapy and nephrectomy. CDR3 bases: TGTGCCAGCAGTTATAGGTGGGCTTTCTTT. Protein product: CASSYRWAFF.